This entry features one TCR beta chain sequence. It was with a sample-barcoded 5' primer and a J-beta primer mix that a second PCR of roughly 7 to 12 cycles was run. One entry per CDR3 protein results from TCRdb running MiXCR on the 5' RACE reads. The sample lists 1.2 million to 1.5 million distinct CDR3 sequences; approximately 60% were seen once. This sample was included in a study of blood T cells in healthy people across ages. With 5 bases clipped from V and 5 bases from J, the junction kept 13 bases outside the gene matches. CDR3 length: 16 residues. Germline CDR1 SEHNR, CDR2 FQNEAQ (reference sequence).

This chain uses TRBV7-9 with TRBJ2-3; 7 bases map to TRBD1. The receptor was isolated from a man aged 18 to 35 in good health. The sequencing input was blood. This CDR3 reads CASSPTGQLPGDTQYF. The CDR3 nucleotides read TGTGCCAGCAGCCCTACGGGACAGCTCCCGGGAGATACGCAGTATTTT.